Shown below are 23 T cell receptor beta chains from a single sample sequenced in a study of cytomegalovirus exposure and HLA in healthy donors. The study ran its PCR with 60 Vbeta and 13 Jbeta primers. TCRdb's copy holds only in-frame clones and misses some; the assay was immunoSEQ multiplex PCR. The sample yields around 140,000 clones, around 75% seen once. The specimen sequenced was PBMCs. The receptor set was obtained from a woman under 40 in good health and CMV-seronegative.

This clone was counted only a few times. This chain joins TRBV4-3 and TRBJ2-7, with 8 nucleotides matching TRBD2. The CDR3 is 13 residues long. Germline trimming cut 4 bases from V and 7 bases from J; bases unmatched to any gene: 6. From germline, CDR1 is LGHNA and CDR2 YSLEER. Here the CDR3 DNA reads TGCGCCAGCAGCCCGGGACTAGGAACGGAGCAGTACTTC. It specifies CASSPGLGTEQYF.

The chain combines TRBV6-5 with TRBJ1-4, with no clear D. Trimming left V 7 bases short and J 1 base short, with 10 bases between. The CDR3 consists of 14 residues. Germline values: CDR1 MNHEY, CDR2 SVGAGI. CDR3 region: CASKAGITNEKLFF. CDR3 coding DNA: TGTGCCAGCAAGGCAGGAATAACTAATGAAAAACTGTTTTTT.

The sample holds a few counts of this clone. V and J are TRBV6-1 and TRBJ1-2; tentatively, D is TRBD1 (5 bases). The CDR3 is 14 residues long. Germline CDR1 is MNHNS and CDR2 is SASEGT. Trimming removed 4 bases at V and 0 bases at J, with 9 bases between. The CDR3 sequence is CASSVTDTNYGYTF. The CDR3 region has the DNA TGTGCCAGCAGTGTGACAGACACTAACTATGGCTACACCTTC.

This clone was observed once. The chain joins TRBV9 to TRBJ2-3; a weak D match, TRBD2 (5 bases). CDR1 and CDR2 (germline): SGDLS, YYNGEE. This CDR3 has 14 residues. Trimming left V 1 base short and J 5 bases short, with 11 bases between. The CDR3 loop reads CASSVSGLKDTQYF. CDR3 coding DNA: TGTGCCAGCAGCGTATCTGGACTCAAAGATACGCAGTATTTT.

The chain uses TRBV25-1 and TRBJ2-7; 12 bases agree with TRBD2. The V gene end was trimmed by 3 bases and the J gene end by 5 bases; junction bases not matched to a gene: 11. There are 17 residues in the CDR3. Per the germline V gene, CDR1 is MGHDK and CDR2 is SYGVNS. The CDR3 sequence: CASSEGLLAGGFHEQYF. The CDR3 DNA sequence: TGTGCCAGCAGTGAGGGCCTACTAGCGGGAGGTTTCCACGAGCAGTACTTC.

The CDR3 here is CASSELSSFSGNTIYF. Written as DNA, the CDR3 is TGTGCCAGCAGTGAACTTAGCAGCTTCTCTGGAAACACCATATATTTT. This rearrangement joins TRBV2 to TRBJ1-3, with D uncertain. Germline CDR1 SNHLY, CDR2 FYNNEI. Trimming left V 2 bases short and J 0 bases short, with 11 bases between. The CDR3 totals 16 residues.

V gene TRBV5-8 combines with J gene TRBJ2-1; perhaps TRBD2 as D (6 bases). The CDR3 has 11 residues. V lost 0 bases to trimming and J lost 13 bases, with 8 bases between them. In germline, CDR1 is SGHTS, CDR2 YDEGEE. The CDR3 is CASSLGTIQFF. The CDR3 bases are TGTGCCAGCAGCTTGGGGACTATACAGTTCTTC. Full variable domain (missing parts from reference TRBV5-8 and TRBJ2-1): EAGVTQSPTHLIKTRGQQATLRCSPISGHTSVYWYQQALGLGLQFLLWYDEGEERNRGNFPPRFSGRQFPNYSSELNVNALELEDSALYLCASSLGTIQFFGPGTRLTVL.

The chain combines TRBV12-1 with TRBJ2-1; whether TRBD2, the table's D call, matches the DNA was not checked. TRBV12-1 is assigned pseudogene status. This CDR3 has 16 residues. This CDR3 reads CASTRRVAVSYNEQFF. Here the CDR3 DNA reads TGTGCCAGCACCCGCAGAGTAGCGGTCTCCTACAATGAGCAGTTCTTC.

Only a few counts were recorded for this clone. This chain joins TRBV30 and TRBJ2-7; TRBD1 matches at 7 bases. The V and J ends lost 2 bases and 4 bases, in that order; junction bases with no gene match: 14. Per germline, CDR1 GTSNPN and CDR2 SVGIG (reference sequence). The CDR3 has 16 amino acids. CDR3 nucleotides: TGTGCCTGGAGTAGGGCGGCCGGGACAGAAGCTTACGAGCAGTACTTC. This codes for CAWSRAAGTEAYEQYF.

The CDR3 DNA is TGTGCCAGTAGTATTGAGGGACAGGGGGCGCGAAGGAATCAGCCCCAGCATTTT. Its protein is CASSIEGQGARRNQPQHF. V is TRBV19 and J is TRBJ1-5, with 12 nucleotides matching TRBD1. The J segment lost 4 bases and the V segment lost 3 bases, leaving 10 bases of the junction unmatched. The CDR3 has 18 amino acids. Per germline, CDR1 LNHDA and CDR2 SQIVND (reference sequence).

The V gene is TRBV7-2, the J gene TRBJ1-3; D gene uncertain. The V and J ends lost 1 base and 6 bases respectively, with 13 bases between them. CDR3 length: 15 amino acids. CDR1 is SGHTA and CDR2 is FQGNSA in the germline V gene. The CDR3 region has the DNA TGTGCCAGCAGCTTAGGGGCGAGCTCTATAAACACCATATATTTT. Translation: CASSLGASSINTIYF.

This clone was picked up a small number of times. The chain uses TRBV30 and TRBJ1-2; D is unclear. CDR1 is GTSNPN, CDR2 SVGIG, per germline (reference sequence). This CDR3 contains 13 residues. The V and J ends lost 1 base and 4 bases respectively, with 10 bases between them. In DNA, the CDR3 is TGTGCCTGGAGTGAGCGGTTCCTCTATGGCTACACCTTC. The encoded protein is CAWSERFLYGYTF. Full variable domain (remainder filled in from reference TRBV30 and TRBJ1-2): SQTIHQWPATLVQPVGSPLSLECTVEGTSNPNLYWYRQAAGRGLQLLFYSVGIGQISSEVPQNLSASRPQDRQFILSSKKLLLSDSGFYLCAWSERFLYGYTFGSGTRLTVV.

The chain recombines TRBV4-2 with TRBJ1-3; D perhaps matches TRBD1 (5 bases). Germline V lookup: CDR1 LGHNA, CDR2 YNFKEQ. This CDR3 has 15 amino acids. Trimming removed 0 bases from V and 4 bases from J, with 10 bases in between. The DNA of the CDR3 is TGTGCCAGCAGCCAAGATCGGAGGGGAGGAAACACCATATATTTT. Its protein is CASSQDRRGGNTIYF.

This chain connects TRBV19 to TRBJ2-1; D not certain. This CDR3 comprises 14 residues. V lost 5 bases and J 0 bases, leaving 8 bases between the germline ends. CDR1 and CDR2 from the germline V gene are LNHDA and SQIVND (reference sequence). The CDR3 bases are TGTGCCAGTAGTGGGTCTAGCTCCTACAATGAGCAGTTCTTC. Translated, it gives CASSGSSSYNEQFF.

The chain couples TRBV25-1 to TRBJ2-1, with 11 bases aligning to TRBD1. Germline V gene sequence: CDR1 MGHDK, CDR2 SYGVNS. The CDR3 runs 14 residues. J was trimmed by 9 bases and V by 5 bases; bases with no gene match: 6. In nucleotides, the CDR3 is TGTGCCAGCAGTTCTCGGACAGGGGGCGGTGAGCAGTTCTTC. Its translation is CASSSRTGGGEQFF.

This CDR3 is CASSIDLRTGDQPQHF. The CDR3 DNA reads as TGTGCCAGTAGTATAGATCTTAGGACAGGGGATCAGCCCCAGCATTTT. This chain connects TRBV19 to TRBJ1-5; 9 bases are shared with TRBD1. Germline V lookup: CDR1 LNHDA, CDR2 SQIVND (reference sequence). J was trimmed by 5 bases and V by 0 bases; bases with no gene match: 5. This CDR3 is built from 16 residues.

This clone was detected a few times. The CDR3 region has the DNA TGTGCCAGCAGCCAACGCTGGCCGGGATCAACTAACTATGGCTACACCTTC. It yields the protein CASSQRWPGSTNYGYTF. This chain connects TRBV14 to TRBJ1-2, with unresolved D. Per germline, CDR1 SGHDN and CDR2 FVKESK. V was cut by 2 bases and J by 0 bases, with 16 bases left in between. The CDR3 loop spans 17 amino acids.

The CDR3 DNA is TGTGCCAGCAGCCCTCCCGGGAGGGACACGCAGTATTTT. Protein sequence: CASSPPGRDTQYF. The chain links TRBV7-3 to TRBJ2-3; TRBD2 matches at 8 bases. Trimming cost V 5 bases and J 9 bases; bases outside gene matches: 7. The CDR3 spans 13 residues. The germline V gene encodes CDR1 SGHTA and CDR2 FQGTGA.

The gene calls are TRBV5-1 and TRBJ2-5; 8 bases are a match to TRBD2. The CDR3 totals 14 residues. Losses at the gene ends were 4 bases for V and 3 bases for J; bases not matched to a gene: 5. In germline, CDR1 is SGHRS, CDR2 YFSETQ. Here the CDR3 reads CASSRQGLEETQYF. In nucleotides, the CDR3 is TGCGCCAGCAGCCGGCAGGGACTAGAAGAGACCCAGTACTTC.

The V gene is TRBV7-2, the J gene TRBJ1-5; D unresolved. The germline V gene encodes CDR1 SGHTA and CDR2 FQGNSA. CDR3 length equals 14 residues. The V end was cut by 1 base, the J end by 4 bases, with 8 bases between. CDR3 nucleotides: TGTGCCAGCAGCTTAGGGGCAAATAATCAGCCCCAGCATTTT. Translating it yields CASSLGANNQPQHF.

The chain is built from TRBV5-1 and TRBJ2-3; 10 positions agree with TRBD2. The CDR3 has 14 amino acids. The V gene's germline CDR1 is SGHRS and CDR2 YFSETQ. V lost 4 bases to trimming and J lost 5 bases; unmatched junction nucleotides: 4. CDR3 in amino acids: CASSPWTSGDTQYF. CDR3 nucleotides: TGCGCCAGCAGCCCTTGGACTAGCGGAGATACGCAGTATTTT.

V is TRBV6-6 and J is TRBJ2-1, with 12 bases matching TRBD1. From germline, CDR1 is MNHNY and CDR2 SVGAGI (reference sequence). The CDR3 consists of 16 residues. Trimming cost V 7 bases and J 7 bases; bases outside gene matches: 11. CDR3 sequence reads: CASINPGDRGPNEQFF. The CDR3 coding sequence is TGTGCCAGCATCAACCCCGGGGACAGGGGGCCGAATGAGCAGTTCTTC.

The V gene is TRBV7-8, the J gene TRBJ2-2; D call uncertain. This CDR3 comprises 14 residues. V dropped 1 base and J dropped 0 bases, with 3 bases sitting between them. From germline, CDR1 is SGHVS and CDR2 FQNEAQ. CDR3 region: CASSLVANTGELFF. The CDR3 region has the DNA TGTGCCAGCAGCTTAGTCGCGAACACCGGGGAGCTGTTTTTT.